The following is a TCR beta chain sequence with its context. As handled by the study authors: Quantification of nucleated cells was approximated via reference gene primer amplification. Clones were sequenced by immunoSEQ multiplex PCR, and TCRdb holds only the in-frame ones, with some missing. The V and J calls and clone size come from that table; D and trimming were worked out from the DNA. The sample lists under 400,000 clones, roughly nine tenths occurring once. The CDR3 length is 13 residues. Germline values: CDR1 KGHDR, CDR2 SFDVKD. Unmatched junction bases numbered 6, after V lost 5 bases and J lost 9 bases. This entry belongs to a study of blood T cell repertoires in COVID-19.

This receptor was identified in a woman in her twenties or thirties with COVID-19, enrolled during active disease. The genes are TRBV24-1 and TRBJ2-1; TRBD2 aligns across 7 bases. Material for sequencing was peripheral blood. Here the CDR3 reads CATSGAGDGEQFF. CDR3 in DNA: TGTGCCACCAGTGGGGCGGGGGATGGTGAGCAGTTCTTC.